This is a list of T cell receptor beta chains from one sample in a study of cytomegalovirus exposure and HLA in healthy donors. Libraries were prepared by immunoSEQ multiplex PCR; TCRdb keeps only in-frame clonotypes and omits some of them. Of more than 150,000 clones listed, approximately 84% are singletons. The material sequenced was PBMCs. The receptors were gathered from a girl between 10 and 17 years old in good health and CMV-seropositive. Both conserved end residues are part of each CDR3. A D gene is named only where the DNA matches it firmly. Only part of the rows carry a size: once, few, many, or a class if the clone is expanded.

V gene	D gene	clone size	J gene	CDR3 DNA	CDR3 protein
TRBV6-5	-	-	TRBJ2-5	TGTGCCAGCAGCCAGAATCGGCGGGACCAGTACTTC	CASSQNRRDQYF
TRBV2	-	-	TRBJ2-5	TGTGCCAGCAGACGGGGGGCAGAGACCCAGTACTTC	CASRRGAETQYF
TRBV6-5	TRBD1	-	TRBJ2-7	TGTGCCAGCAGGACGGGACAGGGCTTCTACGAGCAGTACTTC	CASRTGQGFYEQYF
TRBV5-1	-	-	TRBJ1-1	TGCGCCAGCAGCTTGGGTGGGGCAAGCACTGAAGCTTTCTTT	CASSLGGASTEAFF
TRBV6-5	-	few	TRBJ1-3	TGTGCCAGCCGGGAGGCATCTGGAAACACCATATATTTT	CASREASGNTIYF
TRBV7-8	TRBD2	-	TRBJ2-1	TGTGCCAGCAGCTTAGTTACAGCGGGAATCTCCTACAATGAGCAGTTCTTC	CASSLVTAGISYNEQFF
TRBV5-1	TRBD2	once	TRBJ2-3	TGCGCCAGCAGCTTGCTTGGGCGGGAGGGAGGAGATACGCAGTATTTT	CASSLLGREGGDTQYF
TRBV4-3	-	-	TRBJ2-1	TGCGCCAGCAGCCAAGACTCCCGTGGGCAGGGAAATGAGCAGTTCTTC	CASSQDSRGQGNEQFF
TRBV15	-	-	TRBJ1-1	TGTGCCACCAGCAGAGCGAGCGGGATGAACACTGAAGCTTTCTTT	CATSRASGMNTEAFF
TRBV7-2	-	-	TRBJ1-5	TGTGCCAGCAGCTTTGACTATAGCAATCAGCCCCAGCATTTT	CASSFDYSNQPQHF
TRBV2	-	few	TRBJ1-4	TGTGCCAGCCGGACTGAATTGGGTGAAAAACTGTTTTTT	CASRTELGEKLFF
TRBV7-9	-	-	TRBJ2-1	TGTGCCAGCAGTCATCAGAGCGGGAATGAGCAGTTCTTC	CASSHQSGNEQFF
TRBV18	-	once	TRBJ1-5	TGTGCCAGCTCGCTCGGACAGCACTACAATCAGCCCCAGCATTTT	CASSLGQHYNQPQHF
TRBV25-1	TRBD2	-	TRBJ2-2	TGTGCCAGCAGGGGGGGACTAGTGGGAGATACCGGGGAGCTGTTTTTT	CASRGGLVGDTGELFF
TRBV20-1	TRBD1	-	TRBJ2-5	TGCAGTGCTGACAGGGCGACCCAGTACTTC	CSADRATQYF
TRBV19	-	-	TRBJ2-7	TGTGCCAGTAGTATAGGCCCGGGCTCCTACGAGCAGTACTTC	CASSIGPGSYEQYF
TRBV7-6	TRBD2	-	TRBJ2-1	TGTGCCAGCAGCTTAAAAGGGCAGGGAGGGAGTGAGCAGTTCTTC	CASSLKGQGGSEQFF
TRBV19	-	-	TRBJ1-1	TGTGCCAGTAGTTGGGGGGTCAACACTGAAGCTTTCTTT	CASSWGVNTEAFF
TRBV30	-	-	TRBJ2-4	TGTGCCTGGCGGAGGGGGGGCGCTGGGAACATTCAGTACTTC	CAWRRGGAGNIQYF
TRBV6-6	-	-	TRBJ1-1	TGTGCCAGCTTAAACAGGGAGAACACTGAAGCTTTCTTT	CASLNRENTEAFF
TRBV4-1	TRBD1	once	TRBJ2-7	TGCGCCAGCAGCCCACGGGACAGTCTCTCCTACGAGCAGTACTTC	CASSPRDSLSYEQYF
TRBV9	-	-	TRBJ2-5	TGTGCCAGCAGCGTAGGGAAGCGTCAAGAGACCCAGTACTTC	CASSVGKRQETQYF
TRBV11-2	-	-	TRBJ2-1	TGTGCCAGCAGCTTAGGAATGAGTTTGAGGAATGAGCAGTTCTTC	CASSLGMSLRNEQFF
TRBV29-1	TRBD1	-	TRBJ1-5	TGCAGCGTTTCTCCCGGGACAGGGGATCAGCCCCAGCATTTT	CSVSPGTGDQPQHF
TRBV29-1	TRBD1	-	TRBJ2-7	TGCAGCGTGAGTTCGGACAGGAGCTCCTACGAGCAGTACTTC	CSVSSDRSSYEQYF
TRBV6-5	-	-	TRBJ2-7	TGTGCCAGCAGTTACTCGAGGGCGAGCGGCTACGAGCAGTACTTC	CASSYSRASGYEQYF
TRBV5-1	-	few	TRBJ2-2	TGCGCCAGCAGCCCGCTGAGTCCGAACACCGGGGAGCTGTTTTTT	CASSPLSPNTGELFF
TRBV6-5	-	-	TRBJ1-1	TGTGCCAGCAGTTACGGCAGAGGCACTGAAGCTTTCTTT	CASSYGRGTEAFF
TRBV9	-	-	TRBJ2-1	TGTGCCAGCAGCGTAGCAACACAGAACAATGAGCAGTTCTTC	CASSVATQNNEQFF
TRBV12-5	-	-	TRBJ1-2	TGTGCTAGTGGTCCCTCTTCGGGCTATGGCTACACCTTC	CASGPSSGYGYTF
TRBV30	-	once	TRBJ2-5	TGTGCCTGGGGACAGCAAGAGACCCAGTACTTC	CAWGQQETQYF
TRBV5-6	TRBD2	-	TRBJ2-1	TGTGCCAGCAGCCGCCCGGGACTAGCGGGCCAGAATGAGCAGTTCTTC	CASSRPGLAGQNEQFF
TRBV5-1	-	-	TRBJ2-3	TGCGCCAGCAGCTTTAGTTCTTCGGGAGATACGCAGTATTTT	CASSFSSSGDTQYF
TRBV6-1	TRBD2	-	TRBJ2-7	TGTGCCAGCAGTCAAGGACTAGCGGGAGGGCCATCCTACGAGCAGTACTTC	CASSQGLAGGPSYEQYF
TRBV27	-	-	TRBJ2-3	TGTGCCAGCAGTGGCCTCACCCCAGATACGCAGTATTTT	CASSGLTPDTQYF
TRBV2	-	once	TRBJ2-1	TGTGCCAGCAGTCCAGAGGGCCCAGCTCCCAATGAGCAGTTCTTC	CASSPEGPAPNEQFF
TRBV27	-	-	TRBJ2-3	TGTGCCAGCAGTTGGCAGGGCACAGATACGCAGTATTTT	CASSWQGTDTQYF
TRBV27	-	once	TRBJ2-5	TGTGCCAGCAGAACAGGGACCTCGGAGGAGACCCAGTACTTC	CASRTGTSEETQYF
TRBV6-5	-	-	TRBJ2-3	TGTGCCAGCAGCCGGGCTAGCACAATCACAGATACGCAGTATTTT	CASSRASTITDTQYF
TRBV11-2	-	-	TRBJ2-7	TGTGCCAGCAGCTTAGACCGTCACGAGCAGTACTTC	CASSLDRHEQYF
TRBV9	TRBD2	-	TRBJ2-3	TGTGCCAGCAGCGTAGTCTGGGAGGGACTCACAGATACGCAGTATTTT	CASSVVWEGLTDTQYF
TRBV7-8	-	-	TRBJ1-1	TGTGCCAGCAGCTTAGTAGGATCGGGGGCTGAAGCTTTCTTT	CASSLVGSGAEAFF
TRBV30	-	few	TRBJ2-5	TGTGCCTGGAGTGTATCGGAGACCCAGTACTTC	CAWSVSETQYF
TRBV27	TRBD1	-	TRBJ1-4	TGTGCCAGCAGTCTGATTTCAGGGACAGTTAATGAAAAACTGTTTTTT	CASSLISGTVNEKLFF
TRBV5-6	TRBD2	-	TRBJ2-1	TGTGCCAGCAGCCCCGGGACTAGCGGCTACAATGAGCAGTTCTTC	CASSPGTSGYNEQFF
TRBV27	TRBD1	-	TRBJ1-4	TGTGCCAGCAGTTTAAGAAGCACAGGGGTCTCCTCTAATGAAAAACTGTTTTTT	CASSLRSTGVSSNEKLFF
TRBV30	-	-	TRBJ1-2	TGTGCCTGGAGTGAACAGGGAAGCTATGGCTACACCTTC	CAWSEQGSYGYTF
TRBV27	-	-	TRBJ1-1	TGTGCCAGCAGTTTTGACCCGGGGAACACTGAAGCTTTCTTT	CASSFDPGNTEAFF
TRBV4-1	TRBD1	-	TRBJ2-7	TGCGCCAGCAGCCAAGGGGGGGACAGGGTTGGCTACGAGCAGTACTTC	CASSQGGDRVGYEQYF